This T cell receptor beta chain was recovered during a study of cytomegalovirus exposure and HLA in healthy donors. Study-wide results and caveats: In vitro checks showed that a few CMV-associated chains really do target CMV antigens. Among TCR beta chains, those listed as cytomegalovirus-associated numbered more than 150.

While the first cohort had around 700 subjects, the donors belonged to the separate validation cohort of 100 to 150 subjects. The germline gives CDR1 ENHRY, CDR2 SYGVKD. Losses at the gene ends were 10 bases for V and 6 bases for J; bases not matched to a gene: 6. CDR3 size: 13 residues. As concerns this clone: Its specificity is unknown.

TCRdb keeps only in-frame clones here, not all; method: immunoSEQ multiplex PCR. Here the sample spans roughly 240,000 clones, approximately 90% being singletons. Material: PBMCs. The clonotype comes from a man between 18 and 35 years old in good health and CMV-seronegative. V usage is TRBV10-3 and J usage is TRBJ1-6, with 7 positions matching TRBD1. DNA of the CDR3: TGTGCCACCCGACAGGGAGGTAATTCACCCCTCCACTTT. Its translation: CATRQGGNSPLHF.